A single sample is the source of the 30 T cell receptor beta chains below, sequenced in a study of blood T cell repertoires in COVID-19. Repertoires were generated with immunoSEQ multiplex PCR, while TCRdb's copy carries only in-frame clones and drops some. The data contain tens of thousands of clones, more than 65% of them singletons. Input material: peripheral blood. These receptors were taken from an elderly man with COVID-19, enrolled during active disease.

The V gene is TRBV7-9, the J gene TRBJ1-1; D remains ambiguous. Trimming removed 4 bases at V and 5 bases at J, with 11 bases between. The CDR3 runs 13 residues. The germline CDR1 and CDR2 sequences are SEHNR and FQNEAQ (reference sequence). The CDR3 coding sequence is TGTGCCAGCAGCTCGCCAACATCGACTGAAGCTTTCTTT. It is translated as CASSSPTSTEAFF.

J is TRBJ1-2 and V is TRBV19; D uncertain. Trimming shortened V by 5 bases and J by 0 bases, and 13 bases separated the two germline ends. Germline-derived CDR1 and CDR2 are LNHDA and SQIVND (reference sequence). This CDR3 has 15 residues. CDR3 loop: CASSPPNAANYGYTF. CDR3 coding DNA: TGTGCCAGTAGTCCCCCCAACGCAGCTAACTATGGCTACACCTTC.

Note on this clone: A read error may produce the germline difference seen at one junction end. J is TRBJ1-1 and V is TRBV27; D possibly corresponds to TRBD1 (5 bases). Germline V CDR1 and CDR2: MNHEY, SMNVEV (reference sequence). The length of the CDR3 is 13 residues. The CDR3, as DNA: TGTGCCAGCAGTCTATCCCGGGGGGGTGAAGCTTTCTTT. Its translation is CASSLSRGGEAFF.

The V and J genes are TRBV27 and TRBJ2-5; 7 nucleotides agree with TRBD1. The CDR3 totals 15 residues. The V gene's germline CDR1 is MNHEY and CDR2 SMNVEV (reference sequence). With V trimmed by 10 bases and J by 4 bases, 15 bases remained unmatched. This chain's CDR3 is CATAGGLAQRETQYF. CDR3 in DNA: TGTGCCACAGCAGGGGGTTTGGCACAAAGAGAGACCCAGTACTTC.

The V call is TRBV27, the J call TRBJ1-6; 10 nucleotides agree with TRBD1. The CDR3 is 16 residues long. V trimming: 6 bases; J trimming: 9 bases; junction bases outside the gene matches: 11. The V gene's germline CDR1 is MNHEY and CDR2 SMNVEV (reference sequence). The CDR3 is CASRPSTGGKSSPLHF. The CDR3 nucleotides read TGTGCCAGCAGACCTTCGACAGGGGGCAAAAGTTCACCCCTCCACTTT.

A few counts support this clone. The V gene is TRBV6-2 or TRBV6-3, the J gene TRBJ1-2; D is undetermined. The V end was cut by 2 bases, the J end by 4 bases, with 11 bases between. The CDR3 length is 14 residues. Germline V gives CDR1 MNHEY, CDR2 SVGEGT. The CDR3 nucleotides read TGTGCCAGCAGTTACCCAGGCCTCCGCTATGGCTACACCTTC. Protein product: CASSYPGLRYGYTF.

This clone was seen a handful of times. The CDR3 DNA sequence: TGTGCCACAGCACAGGGGTATGGCTACACCTTC. It codes for CATAQGYGYTF. This rearrangement joins TRBV19 to TRBJ1-2, with TRBD1 matching over 7 bases. V lost 10 bases and J lost 5; bases outside the gene matches: 4. The CDR3 has 11 residues. The V gene's germline CDR1 is LNHDA and CDR2 SQIVND (reference sequence). Filled out from reference TRBV19 and TRBJ1-2, the complete variable domain reads DGGITQSPKYLFRKEGQNVTLSCEQNLNHDAMYWYRQDPGQGLRLIYYSQIVNDFQKGDIAEGYSVSREKKESFPLTVTSAQKNPTAFYLCATAQGYGYTFGSGTRLTVV.

With respect to this clone: Sequence at one end of the junction differs from germline and may be a read error. V is TRBV28 and J is TRBJ1-4, with D possibly being TRBD1 (5 bases). Germline-derived CDR1 and CDR2 are MDHEN and SYDVKM. This CDR3 region has 12 residues. DNA for the CDR3: TGTGCCAGCAGTTTTCTGGCGGGGGAGCTTCGATTT. Translating it yields CASSFLAGELRF.

The chain joins TRBV5-1 to TRBJ1-1, with D perhaps TRBD1 (5 bases). CDR3 length equals 14 residues. Trimming left V 1 base short and J 4 bases short, with 11 bases between. Germline V gene lookup returns CDR1 SGHRS and CDR2 YFSETQ. CDR3: CASSLTDGGTEAFF. The CDR3 DNA sequence: TGCGCCAGCAGCTTGACGGACGGGGGCACTGAAGCTTTCTTT.

This clone came up once. This rearrangement joins TRBV7-9 to TRBJ1-4, with a possible D match to TRBD1 (5 bases). This CDR3 region has 14 residues. CDR1 SEHNR and CDR2 FQNEAQ come from the germline V gene (reference sequence). Between the trimmed V and J ends, which lost 7 bases and 7 bases, there was a span of 16 bases. The CDR3 sequence: CASNLGQGTEKLFF. CDR3 bases: TGTGCCAGCAACCTAGGTCAGGGCACTGAAAAACTGTTTTTT.

V usage is TRBV7-2 and J usage is TRBJ1-3; D gene uncertain. V was cut by 1 base and J by 2 bases, with 9 bases left in between. The germline V gene encodes CDR1 SGHTA and CDR2 FQGNSA. The CDR3 runs 15 residues. The CDR3 reads CASSLDLTAGNTIYF. DNA of the CDR3: TGTGCCAGCAGCTTAGACTTAACCGCTGGAAACACCATATATTTT.

This sequence joins TRBV7-2 and TRBJ2-1; possible D gene TRBD2, 6 bases. Germline CDR1 reads SGHTA; CDR2 reads FQGNSA. V lost 3 bases to trimming and J lost 5 bases, with 8 bases between them. The CDR3 covers 13 residues. The CDR3 DNA follows: TGTGCCAGCAGCTTCCAGCGGGACAATGAGCAGTTCTTC. It codes for CASSFQRDNEQFF.

This clone was seen only once. The rearrangement joins TRBV3-1 (or the pseudogene TRBV3-2) to TRBJ1-6; TRBD1 is a possible D gene (6 bases). There are 16 residues in the CDR3. Germline CDR1 is LGHDT and CDR2 is YNNKEL (reference sequence). Trimming cost V 2 bases and J 2 bases, with 10 bases left between them. The DNA of the CDR3 is TGTGCCAGCAGCCAACATGGACAGACCTATAATTCACCCCTCCACTTT. Translating gives CASSQHGQTYNSPLHF.

The chain links TRBV27 to TRBJ1-2, with D uncertain. The CDR3 spans 14 residues. Looked up from germline, CDR1 is MNHEY and CDR2 is SMNVEV (reference sequence). V gave up 4 bases and J gave up 2 bases, with 11 bases separating them. The CDR3 protein is CASSYPLGNYGYTF. CDR3 nucleotides: TGTGCCAGCAGTTACCCGCTTGGCAACTATGGCTACACCTTC.

CDR3 sequence: CASSLASSGGTTDTQYF. CDR3 coding DNA: TGTGCCAGCAGCTTGGCTAGTAGCGGGGGCACCACAGATACGCAGTATTTT. This chain joins TRBV5-4 and TRBJ2-3; 9 bases fit TRBD2. This CDR3 contains 17 residues. The V gene's germline CDR1 is SGHNT and CDR2 YYREEE (reference sequence). Trimming took 0 bases from V and 2 from J; bases not matched to a gene: 7.

The chain carries TRBV11-2 and TRBJ2-1, with 10 nucleotides matching TRBD2. Per the germline V gene, CDR1 is SGHAT and CDR2 is FQNNGV. V dropped 5 bases and J dropped 4; count of bases not matched to a gene: 5. The CDR3 consists of 15 residues. For the CDR3, the DNA is TGTGCCAGCAGCCCGGGACTAGCGCCGTACAATGAGCAGTTCTTC. Amino acid sequence: CASSPGLAPYNEQFF.

The chain joins TRBV15 to TRBJ2-1; 8 bases fit TRBD1. Germline V gene data show CDR1 as LNHNV and CDR2 as YYDKDF (reference sequence). The CDR3 runs to 16 residues. The ends lost 0 bases at V and 7 bases at J; junction bases unmatched: 8. CDR3 DNA: TGTGCCACCAGCAGAGAATCGCGGACAGGGTCGAATGAGCAGTTCTTC. This encodes CATSRESRTGSNEQFF.

J is TRBJ1-5 and V is TRBV27; 7 bases map to TRBD1. Germline CDR1 reads MNHEY; CDR2 reads SMNVEV (reference sequence). J lost 7 bases, V lost 5 bases, and 8 bases had no gene match. This CDR3 contains 14 residues. The CDR3 here is CASSLRQGFQPQHF. The CDR3 DNA follows: TGTGCCAGCAGTCTCCGACAGGGCTTCCAGCCCCAGCATTTT.

This clone occurred a few times. The gene calls are TRBV29-1 and TRBJ1-4, with D possibly matching TRBD1 (5 bases). V lost 0 bases and J 14 bases, leaving 10 bases between the germline ends. Germline V CDR1 and CDR2: SQVTM, ANQGSEA. The CDR3 has 11 residues. The CDR3 coding sequence is TGCAGCGTTGAAGATGAGACAGTTCTGTTTTTT. Amino acids: CSVEDETVLFF.

The chain uses TRBV5-1 and TRBJ1-4; D is ambiguous. The V and J ends lost 7 bases and 3 bases respectively, with 13 bases between them. This CDR3 is 14 amino acids long. The germline gives CDR1 SGHRS, CDR2 YFSETQ. The CDR3 here is CASSRLWANEKLFF. The DNA of the CDR3 is TGCGCCAGCTCACGACTCTGGGCTAATGAAAAACTGTTTTTT. Variable domain in full (rest from reference TRBV5-1 and TRBJ1-4): KAGVTQTPRYLIKTRGQQVTLSCSPISGHRSVSWYQQTPGQGLQFLFEYFSETQRNKGNFPGRFSGRQFSNSRSEMNVSTLELGDSALYLCASSRLWANEKLFFGSGTQLSVL.

The CDR3, as DNA: TGTGCCAGCAGCCTAAAAGGTTCGGGTGGAAACACCATATATTTT. Amino acid sequence: CASSLKGSGGNTIYF. This chain joins TRBV3-1 (or the pseudogene TRBV3-2) and TRBJ1-3; D gene uncertain. The CDR3 spans 15 residues. CDR1 is LGHDT and CDR2 is YNNKEL in the germline V gene (reference sequence). V was pared by 4 bases and J by 3 bases, with 13 bases between.

The V gene is TRBV27, the J gene TRBJ1-5, with a tentative D call TRBD1 (6 bases). Germline loops: CDR1 MNHEY, CDR2 SMNVEV (reference sequence). The CDR3 is made up of 15 amino acids. V was trimmed by 5 bases and J by 2 bases, leaving 13 bases between them. The chain's CDR3 is CASSLSRQGNQPQHF. The CDR3 bases are TGTGCCAGCAGTCTAAGCAGACAGGGCAATCAGCCCCAGCATTTT.

The chain joins TRBV9 to TRBJ2-7; 11 nucleotides line up with TRBD2. CDR3 size: 19 residues. Trimming took 4 bases from V and 0 from J; bases not matched to a gene: 15. Germline V gene data show CDR1 as SGDLS and CDR2 as YYNGEE. CDR3 loop: CASSPGRVAGGLSSYEQYV. CDR3 DNA: TGTGCCAGCAGCCCCGGGAGAGTAGCGGGAGGGCTGAGCTCCTACGAGCAGTACGTC.

CDR3 protein: CASSLGDRGINYGYTF. The CDR3 DNA is TGTGCCAGCAGCTTGGGGGACAGGGGTATTAACTATGGCTACACCTTC. The chain recombines TRBV5-6 with TRBJ1-2, with 10 bases that match TRBD1. CDR1 and CDR2 from the germline V gene are SGHDT and YYEEEE. The CDR3 is 16 amino acids. J gave up 1 base and V 0 bases, and 3 bases lay outside the gene matches.

This chain links TRBV7-2 with TRBJ2-1; D may be TRBD2 (5 bases). The CDR3 runs 15 residues. Germline V gene data show CDR1 as SGHTA and CDR2 as FQGNSA. Trimming took off 4 bases at V and 1 base at J, with 11 bases between the two ends. CDR3 nucleotides: TGTGCCAGCAGCTCTCAGAGGGTTTCCTACAATGAGCAGTTCTTC. Its translation is CASSSQRVSYNEQFF.

J is TRBJ1-2 and V is TRBV2, with no clear D. The CDR3 totals 13 residues. V was pared by 7 bases and J by 4 bases, with 13 bases between. Looked up from germline, CDR1 is SNHLY and CDR2 is FYNNEI. The DNA of the CDR3 is TGTGCCAGCAATGGGAGCCCCAGCTATGGCTACACCTTC. This sequence encodes CASNGSPSYGYTF.

This clone was observed a handful of times. The V and J genes are TRBV7-2 and TRBJ1-1, with TRBD1 identical over 8 bases. The CDR3 is 14 amino acids. With V trimmed by 5 bases and J by 4 bases, 6 bases remained unmatched. Germline assignment: CDR1 SGHTA and CDR2 FQGNSA. CDR3 coding DNA: TGTGCCAGCAGCACCACAGGGGGAAGCACTGAAGCTTTCTTT. It yields the protein CASSTTGGSTEAFF.

V is TRBV4-3 and J is TRBJ2-1, with D possibly matching TRBD1 (8 bases). The CDR3 contains 19 residues. Per germline, CDR1 LGHNA and CDR2 YSLEER. The V and J ends lost 0 bases and 7 bases respectively, with 25 bases between them. CDR3 in amino acids: CASSQDPGGGTGGANEQFF. CDR3 sequence (DNA): TGCGCCAGCAGCCAAGATCCCGGCGGGGGAACAGGGGGTGCTAATGAGCAGTTCTTC.

The chain carries TRBV10-1 and TRBJ2-1; 9 bases map to TRBD2. Germline CDR1 and CDR2: WNHNN and SYGVQD (reference sequence). The CDR3 contains 15 residues. The J segment lost 5 bases and the V segment lost 3 bases, leaving 5 bases of the junction unmatched. The CDR3 region is CASSEGLASDNEQFF. CDR3 nucleotides: TGCGCCAGCAGTGAAGGACTAGCGAGCGACAATGAGCAGTTCTTC.

The CDR3 spells CASSISGDSPLHF. CDR3 in DNA: TGTGCCAGTAGTATTTCGGGGGATTCACCCCTCCACTTT. The J gene is TRBJ1-6, the V gene TRBV19, with D perhaps TRBD1 (5 bases). The V end lost 3 bases, the J end lost 8 bases, and 8 bases lay between the germline ends. CDR1 LNHDA and CDR2 SQIVND come from the germline V gene (reference sequence). The length of the CDR3 is 13 residues.